This T cell receptor beta chain originates from a study of Ad26.COV2.S vaccination and SARS-CoV-2 variants. Assay used: immunoSEQ multiplex PCR; TCRdb lists only in-frame clones, some missing. The sample comprises a few hundred thousand clones, 92% of which are singletons, and approximately 1.7% rests with the top ten. Treatment noted: some 20 received Ad26.COV2.S at low or high dose, single or two shots; about 5 received placebo; per-sample allocation not given. Sampling happened 63 days after the first vaccine or placebo injection. Deletions cut 3 bases from V and 3 bases from J, with 26 bases between. This CDR3 has 19 amino acids. Per the germline V gene, CDR1 is LNHDA and CDR2 is SQIVND (reference sequence).

This clonotype originated in a person between 18 and 60 years old who received the Ad26.COV2.S COVID-19 vaccine or a placebo. The chain uses TRBV19 and TRBJ1-2; D unresolved. The specimen comprised peripheral blood, sampled in a trial of Ad26.COV2.S vaccine versus placebo. DNA of the CDR3: TGTGCCAGTAGTATCATCCTTCTCACACTCTTCGATAACCACTATGGCTACACCTTC. Amino acids: CASSIILLTLFDNHYGYTF. The full variable domain, in which reference TRBV19 and TRBJ1-2 provide the parts outside the CDR3, is DGGITQSPKYLFRKEGQNVTLSCEQNLNHDAMYWYRQDPGQGLRLIYYSQIVNDFQKGDIAEGYSVSREKKESFPLTVTSAQKNPTAFYLCASSIILLTLFDNHYGYTFGSGTRLTVV.